This TCR beta chain was retrieved from a study of blood T cell repertoires in COVID-19. Overall study context: The cDNA or gDNA used as material had been derived from T cells, B-cell-depleted T cells, or PBMCs.

The length of the CDR3 is 19 residues. Trimming removed 5 bases from V and 0 bases from J; junction bases left unmatched: 18. CDR1 and CDR2 (germline): LGHDT, YNNKEL (reference sequence). The repertoire was sequenced with immunoSEQ multiplex PCR; TCRdb's copy has only in-frame clones and lacks some. The sample consists of over 200,000 clones, approximately 91% of them appearing once. The clonotype was recovered from a person aged 18 to 29 with COVID-19, enrolled during active disease. The sample consisted of peripheral blood. The chain is built from TRBV3-1 (or the pseudogene TRBV3-2) and TRBJ2-5, with TRBD2 matching 7 bases. CDR3 sequence (DNA): TGTGCCAGCAGCACAGCAGGGCGGGAGATCCCCTCGTACCAAGAGACCCAGTACTTC. Its protein is CASSTAGREIPSYQETQYF.